This T cell receptor (beta chain) originates from a study of cytomegalovirus exposure and HLA in healthy donors. General observations from the study: Most CMV-associated TCR beta chains were later found to appear HLA-restricted. In terms of immune exposure information, only CMV serostatus was available. In vitro assays verified that three CMV-associated chains recognized CMV antigens specifically.

A multiplex PCR was run with 60 Vbeta primers and 13 Jbeta primers. Produced via immunoSEQ multiplex PCR; TCRdb's table is partial and in-frame only. Its clone listing holds some 120,000 clones. Note on this clone: What it binds is not known. An end of the junction does not agree with germline; a read error may underlie this.

This CDR3 spans 17 amino acids. Germline CDR1 reads PRHDT; CDR2 reads FYEKMQ (reference sequence). V usage is TRBV13 and J usage is TRBJ1-6; no clear D. Sequenced input: PBMCs. The receptor was derived from a man between 18 and 29 years old in good health and CMV-seronegative. CDR3 in DNA: TGTGCCAGCAGCTCCTCGGCGCGAGCGAGCGATTATACACCCCCCCACTTT. Protein product: CASSSSARASDYTPPHF.